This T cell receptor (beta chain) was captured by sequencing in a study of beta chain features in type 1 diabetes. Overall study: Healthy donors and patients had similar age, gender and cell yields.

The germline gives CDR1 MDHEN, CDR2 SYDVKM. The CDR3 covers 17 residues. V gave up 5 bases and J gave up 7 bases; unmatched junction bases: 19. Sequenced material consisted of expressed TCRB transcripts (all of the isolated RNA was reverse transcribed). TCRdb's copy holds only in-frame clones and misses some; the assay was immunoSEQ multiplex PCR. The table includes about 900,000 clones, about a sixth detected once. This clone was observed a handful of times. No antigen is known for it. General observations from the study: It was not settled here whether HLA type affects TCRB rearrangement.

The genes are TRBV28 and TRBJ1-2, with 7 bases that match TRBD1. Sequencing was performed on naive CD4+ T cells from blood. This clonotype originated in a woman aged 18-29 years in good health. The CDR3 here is CASSPLPDRSWRGGYTF. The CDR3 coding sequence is TGTGCCAGCAGTCCACTGCCGGACAGGTCTTGGAGGGGTGGCTACACCTTC.